This is a list of T cell receptor beta chains from one sample in a study of T cells in Graves' hyperthyroidism and ophthalmopathy. TCRdb itself ran the multiplex PCR reads through MiXCR, one entry per CDR3 protein. The sample carries about 590,000 distinct CDR3 sequences, around 16% recorded once. Sequenced: blood. These receptors all stem from a woman aged 25 to 39 with Graves' hyperthyroidism. Both conserved end residues are part of each CDR3. A D gene is named only where the DNA matches it firmly. Size tells how often a clone was seen (once, few, many) or the class of an expanded clone, and some rows leave it out.

clone_size	d_call	j_call	v_call	cdr3_aa	cdr3_nt
few	-	TRBJ2-6	TRBV6-5	CASSYSWGGGANVLTF	TGTGCCAGCAGTTACTCGTGGGGTGGTGGGGCCAACGTCCTGACTTTC
many	-	TRBJ1-1	TRBV2	CASNEQGMGTEAFF	TGTGCCAGCAACGAACAGGGTATGGGCACTGAAGCTTTCTTT
-	-	TRBJ2-1	TRBV14	CASSQAYPGNEQFF	TGTGCCAGCAGCCAAGCGTACCCCGGCAATGAGCAGTTCTTC
many	TRBD2	TRBJ2-7	TRBV5-1	CASSLGSGGINYEQYF	TGCGCCAGCAGCTTGGGTAGCGGGGGGATCAACTACGAGCAGTACTTC
few	TRBD2	TRBJ2-3	TRBV20-1	CSADGLAGYTDTQYF	TGCAGTGCTGACGGACTAGCGGGGTACACAGATACGCAGTATTTT
many	-	TRBJ2-1	TRBV20-1	CSARGNTYNEQFF	TGCAGTGCTAGGGGTAACACCTACAATGAGCAGTTCTTC
many	TRBD1	TRBJ1-1	TRBV20-1	CSAPGQGRAEAFF	TGCAGTGCTCCCGGACAGGGGAGAGCTGAAGCTTTCTTT
-	TRBD2	TRBJ2-1	TRBV7-9	CASSRLAGDTYNEQFF	TGTGCCAGCAGCCGACTAGCGGGCGACACCTACAATGAGCAGTTCTTC
few	TRBD2	TRBJ2-3	TRBV5-6	CASSFVSGGPGTQYF	TGTGCCAGCAGCTTTGTATCGGGAGGGCCCGGCACGCAGTATTTT
many	-	TRBJ2-7	TRBV28	CASSFGNSVSNEQYF	TGTGCCAGCAGCTTCGGGAATTCGGTTTCCAACGAGCAGTACTTC
many	TRBD1	TRBJ1-2	TRBV12-3/TRBV12-4	CASSQRTGNGYTF	TGTGCCAGCAGTCAAAGGACAGGGAATGGCTACACCTTC
few	-	TRBJ2-2	TRBV11-2	CASSLKSQHTGELFF	TGTGCCAGCAGCTTAAAATCCCAGCACACCGGGGAGCTGTTTTTT
many	TRBD2	TRBJ2-1	TRBV3-1	CASGEAGTQYNEQFF	TGTGCCAGCGGGGAAGCGGGAACCCAATACAATGAGCAGTTCTTC
many	-	TRBJ1-6	TRBV6-2/TRBV6-3	CASSFGPRSSSPLHF	TGTGCCAGCAGTTTTGGGCCAAGGTCAAGTTCACCCCTCCACTTT
-	TRBD2	TRBJ2-4	TRBV12-3/TRBV12-4	CASSLRLALQLTKNIQYF	TGTGCCAGCAGTTTACGACTAGCGCTCCAATTAACCAAAAACATTCAGTACTTC
many	-	TRBJ2-3	TRBV4-3	CASSQLLASTLPHTDTQYF	TGCGCCAGCAGCCAATTACTAGCTTCGACACTCCCACACACAGATACGCAGTATTTT
many	TRBD2	TRBJ2-1	TRBV27	CASSRLAERNEQFF	TGTGCCAGCAGTCGACTAGCAGAACGCAATGAGCAGTTCTTC
many	-	TRBJ1-4	TRBV7-8	CASSLNPGTNEKLFF	TGTGCCAGCAGCTTAAACCCGGGGACAAATGAAAAACTGTTTTTT
many	-	TRBJ2-7	TRBV20-1	CSAIAGNSYEQYF	TGCAGTGCCATAGCAGGGAACTCCTACGAGCAGTACTTC
many	TRBD2	TRBJ2-7	TRBV11-2	CASSSHYLAGGPDEQYF	TGTGCCAGCAGCTCGCACTATTTAGCGGGAGGGCCCGACGAGCAGTACTTC
-	TRBD2	TRBJ2-1	TRBV7-2	CASSLAGDLGGRGSYNEQFF	TGTGCCAGCAGCTTAGCCGGGGATCTTGGCGGGAGGGGCTCCTACAATGAGCAGTTCTTC
many	TRBD2	TRBJ2-1	TRBV30	CAIGGLAGVYEQFF	TGTGCAATCGGAGGACTAGCGGGAGTTTATGAGCAGTTCTTC
-	-	TRBJ2-6	TRBV4-3	CASSDKGGSGANVLTF	TGCGCCAGCAGCGATAAGGGGGGCTCTGGGGCCAACGTCCTGACTTTC
many	TRBD2	TRBJ2-1	TRBV2	CASSNAGEEQFF	TGTGCCAGCTCTAATGCGGGAGAAGAGCAGTTCTTC
few	-	TRBJ1-2	TRBV19	CASSPPPGLRYGYTF	TGTGCCAGTAGTCCACCCCCGGGACTGCGATATGGCTACACCTTC
-	-	TRBJ1-6	TRBV15	CAASRVGSHNSPLHF	TGTGCCGCCAGCAGAGTCGGGAGCCATAATTCACCCCTCCACTTT
-	TRBD2	TRBJ2-1	TRBV6-1	CASSPRLAGILYNEQFF	TGTGCCAGCAGTCCTCGACTAGCGGGTATTTTGTACAATGAGCAGTTCTTC
many	-	TRBJ1-1	TRBV6-1	CASRETGREAFF	TGTGCCAGCAGAGAGACAGGTCGTGAAGCTTTCTTT
many	-	TRBJ2-5	TRBV11-2	CASSASWAQETQYF	TGTGCCAGCAGCGCCTCATGGGCCCAAGAGACCCAGTACTTC
few	-	TRBJ2-7	TRBV12-5	CASGPQITLPYEQYF	TGTGCTAGTGGTCCCCAAATCACCCTACCTTACGAGCAGTACTTC
many	-	TRBJ2-7	TRBV28	CASSLPSAYSYEQYF	TGTGCCAGCAGTTTACCTAGCGCGTACTCCTACGAGCAGTACTTC
many	-	TRBJ2-1	TRBV29-1	CSVDFHHNEQFF	TGCAGCGTTGATTTTCACCACAATGAGCAGTTCTTC
-	TRBD1	TRBJ2-2	TRBV6-1	CASSERDRSYTGELFF	TGTGCCAGCAGTGAGAGGGACAGGTCATACACCGGGGAGCTGTTTTTT
many	-	TRBJ2-3	TRBV11-2	CASSLGHSGYASTDTQYF	TGTGCCAGCAGCTTAGGTCATAGCGGATACGCTAGCACAGATACGCAGTATTTT
many	-	TRBJ1-1	TRBV6-1	CASRLPSGNTEAFF	TGTGCCAGCAGATTACCTAGTGGTAACACTGAAGCTTTCTTT
-	TRBD1	TRBJ1-5	TRBV20-1	CSARDRGRTGIWQPRHF	TGCAGTGCTAGAGATAGGGGAAGGACAGGGATCTGGCAGCCCCGGCATTTT
many	TRBD2	TRBJ2-1	TRBV27	CASSLSSSGRWYGYEQFF	TGTGCCAGCAGTTTATCCTCTAGCGGGAGGTGGTATGGGTATGAGCAGTTCTTC
many	-	TRBJ2-3	TRBV5-1	CASSLVVGADTQYF	TGCGCCAGCAGCTTGGTGGTGGGAGCAGATACGCAGTATTTT
many	TRBD2	TRBJ2-1	TRBV2	CASSRRLSGENNEQFF	TGTGCCAGCAGCCGCCGACTTAGCGGGGAAAACAATGAGCAGTTCTTC
many	-	TRBJ2-3	TRBV6-2/TRBV6-3	CASSYSNSGTDTQYF	TGTGCCAGCAGTTACTCGAACTCAGGCACAGATACGCAGTATTTT